These 32 T cell receptor beta chains share one sample of origin, sequenced in a study of blood T cell repertoires in COVID-19. Profiled with immunoSEQ multiplex PCR; TCRdb holds only in-frame clones, not every one. The repertoire includes 450,000 or so clones, 90% of them detected once, and 0.55% to 0.75% sits in the top ten. The sample taken for sequencing was PBMCs or T cells enriched from blood (not recorded which). The source is a man between 18 and 29 years old who had recovered from COVID-19.

The chain is built from TRBV19 and TRBJ1-3, with a possible D match to TRBD1 (6 bases). The CDR3 runs 15 residues. The ends were cut back, 4 bases at V and 0 bases at J, with 10 bases in the middle. Germline V CDR1 and CDR2: LNHDA, SQIVND (reference sequence). Here the CDR3 reads CASSRGQSSGNTIYF. The CDR3, as DNA: TGTGCCAGTAGTAGAGGACAGTCCTCTGGAAACACCATATATTTT.

This clone was counted once. The V and J genes are TRBV24-1 and TRBJ2-2, with 9 bases identical to TRBD1. Germline V gene lookup returns CDR1 KGHDR and CDR2 SFDVKD. V lost 3 bases, J lost 1 base, and 2 bases stayed unmatched. The CDR3 runs 16 residues. The CDR3 region has the DNA TGTGCCACCAGTGATCCGGGACAGGGGAACACCGGGGAGCTGTTTTTT. This translates into CATSDPGQGNTGELFF.

In its sample, this clone was seen once. The chain links TRBV2 to TRBJ1-6; 7 bases match TRBD1. Germline values: CDR1 SNHLY, CDR2 FYNNEI. The V gene end was trimmed by 5 bases and the J gene end by 7 bases; junction bases not matched to a gene: 2. This CDR3 has 13 residues. CDR3 nucleotide sequence: TGTGCCAGCAGTCGGGGACAGAATTCACCCCTCCACTTT. This encodes CASSRGQNSPLHF.

Only a few counts were recorded for this clone. The V and J genes are TRBV7-9 and TRBJ2-7; no clear D gene. The germline gives CDR1 SEHNR, CDR2 FQNEAQ (reference sequence). The CDR3 runs to 12 residues. The germline V and J ends were trimmed by 4 bases and 0 bases, with 4 bases remaining between them. CDR3 sequence: CASSSHSYEQYF. The CDR3 DNA reads TGTGCCAGCAGCTCCCACTCCTACGAGCAGTACTTC.

V and J are TRBV5-1 and TRBJ1-3; no clear D. The germline V gene encodes CDR1 SGHRS and CDR2 YFSETQ. The CDR3 extends over 15 amino acids. Trimming removed 4 bases at V and 2 bases at J, with 13 bases between. The CDR3 nucleotides read TGCGCCAGCAGCGTCGGGAGAGATACTGGAAACACCATATATTTT. This gives the protein CASSVGRDTGNTIYF.

CDR3 nucleotide sequence: TGTGCCAGCAGGGAGGGCCCCCTCAACTATGGCTACACCTTC. Translated: CASREGPLNYGYTF. The chain is built from TRBV3-1 (or the pseudogene TRBV3-2) and TRBJ1-2, with unresolved D. Germline V lookup: CDR1 LGHDT, CDR2 YNNKEL (reference sequence). With 6 bases removed from V and 2 bases from J, the gap between germline ends came to 13 bases. The CDR3 contains 14 residues.

The chain combines TRBV6-5 with TRBJ2-3, with TRBD2 identical over 13 bases. The J segment lost 6 bases and the V segment lost 2 bases, leaving 2 bases of the junction unmatched. This CDR3 is built from 15 residues. Germline V gives CDR1 MNHEY, CDR2 SVGAGI. The DNA for the CDR3 is TGTGCCAGCAGTTACAGGACTAGCGGGAGTGATACGCAGTATTTT. It yields the protein CASSYRTSGSDTQYF.

This sequence joins TRBV10-3 and TRBJ2-1; 8 nucleotides align to TRBD1. The CDR3 consists of 16 residues. Germline assignment: CDR1 ENHRY and CDR2 SYGVKD. Trimming at V came to 2 bases and at J to 5 bases, leaving 8 bases not matched to a gene. The CDR3 bases are TGTGCCATCAGTGAGCGGGGCGGACAGGGCAACAATGAGCAGTTCTTC. Translated, it gives CAISERGGQGNNEQFF.

This chain joins TRBV7-8 and TRBJ2-2; 7 nucleotides match TRBD1. The V gene end was trimmed by 7 bases and the J gene end by 6 bases; junction bases not matched to a gene: 5. This CDR3 has 13 amino acids. Germline CDR1 and CDR2: SGHVS and FQNEAQ. CDR3 DNA sequence: TGTGCCAGCAAACACAGGGGTTCCGGGGAGCTGTTTTTT. Translation: CASKHRGSGELFF.

CDR3 in amino acids: CASSFSSGVQPQHF. DNA for the CDR3: TGTGCCAGCAGCTTTTCCTCAGGGGTTCAGCCCCAGCATTTT. The chain is built from TRBV5-5 and TRBJ1-5; possibly TRBD1 for D (6 bases). The germline CDR1 and CDR2 sequences are SGHKS and YYEKEE (reference sequence). This CDR3 is built from 14 residues. The germline V and J ends were trimmed by 2 bases and 6 bases, with 12 bases remaining between them.

The chain is built from TRBV3-1 (or the pseudogene TRBV3-2) and TRBJ1-1; D is uncertain. V lost 1 base and J 5 bases, leaving 11 bases between the germline ends. The CDR3 has 14 residues. Germline CDR1 reads LGHDT; CDR2 reads YNNKEL (reference sequence). CDR3: CASSQGSRETEAFF. The CDR3 DNA sequence: TGTGCCAGCAGCCAAGGTTCGAGGGAGACTGAAGCTTTCTTT.

This chain links TRBV11-2 with TRBJ2-3, with 11 bases matching TRBD2. The V gene end was trimmed by 0 bases and the J gene end by 0 bases; junction bases not matched to a gene: 8. CDR3 length: 19 amino acids. Germline V CDR1 and CDR2: SGHAT, FQNNGV. In nucleotides, the CDR3 is TGTGCCAGCAGCTTAGAACTAGCGGGGGAGGCCGCTAGCACAGATACGCAGTATTTT. Its translation is CASSLELAGEAASTDTQYF.

V and J are TRBV11-2 and TRBJ1-5, with D uncertain. This CDR3 has 15 residues. Germline CDR1 and CDR2: SGHAT and FQNNGV. V lost 0 bases to trimming and J lost 1 base, with 7 bases between them. CDR3 protein: CASSLDRQSNQPQHF. DNA for the CDR3: TGTGCCAGCAGCTTAGACAGGCAAAGCAATCAGCCCCAGCATTTT.

The rearrangement uses TRBV7-8 and TRBJ2-1; possibly TRBD2 for D (5 bases). V was pared by 2 bases and J by 0 bases, with 11 bases between. CDR1 and CDR2 from the germline V gene are SGHVS and FQNEAQ. CDR3 length: 16 amino acids. CDR3 sequence reads: CASSLMGGLSYNEQFF. The CDR3 nucleotides are TGTGCCAGCAGCTTAATGGGCGGACTCTCCTACAATGAGCAGTTCTTC. The full variable domain, completed using reference TRBV7-8 and TRBJ2-1, is GAGVSQSPRYKVAKRGQDVALRCDPISGHVSLFWYQQALGQGPEFLTYFQNEAQLDKSGLPSDRFFAERPEGSVSTLKIQRTQQEDSAVYLCASSLMGGLSYNEQFFGPGTRLTVL.

The chain joins TRBV29-1 to TRBJ1-1; D is unresolved. Deletions cut 6 bases from V and 1 base from J, with 9 bases between. This CDR3 has 12 amino acids. CDR1 is SQVTM and CDR2 is ANQGSEA in the germline V gene. CDR3 loop: CSVRLANTEAFF. In nucleotides, the CDR3 is TGCAGCGTCCGCTTAGCGAACACTGAAGCTTTCTTT.

The chain carries TRBV4-2 and TRBJ1-2, with 8 bases that match TRBD1. J was trimmed by 8 bases and V by 0 bases; bases with no gene match: 14. This CDR3 has 17 amino acids. The germline V gene encodes CDR1 LGHNA and CDR2 YNFKEQ. The CDR3 loop reads CASSQDEAARGRRGYTF. The CDR3 nucleotides are TGTGCCAGCAGCCAAGATGAGGCGGCCAGGGGGCGCCGAGGCTACACCTTC.

The chain has TRBV2 and TRBJ2-7; TRBD2 agrees at 13 bases. With 7 bases clipped from V and 3 bases from J, the junction kept 3 bases outside the gene matches. The germline V gene encodes CDR1 SNHLY and CDR2 FYNNEI. This CDR3 spans 14 amino acids. The CDR3 sequence is CASMGLAGIYEQYF. CDR3 in DNA: TGTGCCAGCATGGGACTAGCGGGGATCTACGAGCAGTACTTC.

The J gene is TRBJ1-1, the V gene TRBV27; weak D call: TRBD1 (6 bases). This CDR3 is 15 amino acids long. Looked up from germline, CDR1 is MNHEY and CDR2 is SMNVEV (reference sequence). The germline V and J ends were trimmed by 8 bases and 1 base, with 17 bases remaining between them. The CDR3 DNA reads as TGTGCCAGCTGCTCCGCAGGGGCCGGGAACACTGAAGCTTTCTTT. Its translation is CASCSAGAGNTEAFF.

The rearrangement links TRBV3-1 (or the pseudogene TRBV3-2) to TRBJ2-1; 10 bases align to TRBD2. V was pared by 1 base and J by 6 bases, with 6 bases of the junction left unmatched. The germline V gene encodes CDR1 LGHDT and CDR2 YNNKEL (reference sequence). This CDR3 contains 16 residues. CDR3 in amino acids: CASSQVLLAGTNEQFF. The CDR3 region has the DNA TGTGCCAGCAGCCAAGTTTTACTAGCGGGAACCAATGAGCAGTTCTTC.

The rearrangement joins TRBV6-2 or TRBV6-3 to TRBJ1-5; D remains ambiguous. Germline CDR1 reads MNHEY; CDR2 reads SVGEGT. This CDR3 region has 14 residues. The V end was cut by 5 bases, the J end by 1 base, with 9 bases between. The CDR3, as DNA: TGTGCCAGCAGTAACCGGGAAAGCAATCAGCCCCAGCATTTT. Its translation is CASSNRESNQPQHF.

This chain uses TRBV29-1 with TRBJ2-3; TRBD2 matches 15 bases. CDR1 is SQVTM and CDR2 is ANQGSEA in the germline V gene. V shed 6 bases and J 4 bases; nucleotides not matched to a gene: 2. The CDR3 is made up of 14 amino acids. CDR3 sequence (DNA): TGCAGCGTCAGGACTAGCGGGAGGGCAGATACGCAGTATTTT. This codes for CSVRTSGRADTQYF.

V and J are TRBV2 and TRBJ1-5; D is perhaps TRBD1 (5 bases). Trimming shortened V by 5 bases and J by 0 bases, and 11 bases separated the two germline ends. Per the germline V gene, CDR1 is SNHLY and CDR2 is FYNNEI. The CDR3 extends over 15 amino acids. DNA for the CDR3: TGTGCCAGCAGTCCCAAGGGGAATAGCAATCAGCCCCAGCATTTT. Its protein product is CASSPKGNSNQPQHF.

J is TRBJ1-5 and V is TRBV19; 9 bases line up with TRBD1. V was pared by 8 bases and J by 0 bases, with 5 bases of the junction left unmatched. CDR3 size: 15 residues. Per germline, CDR1 LNHDA and CDR2 SQIVND (reference sequence). CDR3 nucleotides: TGTGCCAGTCTTAGGACAGGGGATAGCAATCAGCCCCAGCATTTT. This encodes CASLRTGDSNQPQHF. Full variable domain (missing parts from reference TRBV19 and TRBJ1-5): DGGITQSPKYLFRKEGQNVTLSCEQNLNHDAMYWYRQDPGQGLRLIYYSQIVNDFQKGDIAEGYSVSREKKESFPLTVTSAQKNPTAFYLCASLRTGDSNQPQHFGDGTRLSIL.

The rearrangement joins TRBV19 to TRBJ1-2, with 7 bases fitting TRBD1. The germline gives CDR1 LNHDA, CDR2 SQIVND (reference sequence). The CDR3 is 14 amino acids. V was clipped by 3 bases and J by 2 bases; unmatched bases: 3. The CDR3 region is CASSIRDRNYGYTF. The CDR3 DNA follows: TGTGCCAGTAGTATCCGGGACAGAAACTATGGCTACACCTTC. Variable domain in full (rest from reference TRBV19 and TRBJ1-2): DGGITQSPKYLFRKEGQNVTLSCEQNLNHDAMYWYRQDPGQGLRLIYYSQIVNDFQKGDIAEGYSVSREKKESFPLTVTSAQKNPTAFYLCASSIRDRNYGYTFGSGTRLTVV.

The chain recombines TRBV2 with TRBJ1-2, with no clear D. The CDR3 loop spans 11 amino acids. The germline CDR1 and CDR2 sequences are SNHLY and FYNNEI. The V gene lost 6 bases and the J gene lost 8 bases, with 10 bases spanning the gap. The CDR3 protein is CASSEPGGYTF. The CDR3 DNA reads as TGTGCCAGCAGCGAACCAGGAGGCTACACCTTC.

J is TRBJ2-3 and V is TRBV9; 14 nucleotides match TRBD2. V lost 4 bases, J lost 1 base, and 11 bases stayed unmatched. Germline lookup yields CDR1 SGDLS and CDR2 YYNGEE. The CDR3 is 19 amino acids. CDR3: CASSKGTSGGARGTDTQYF. CDR3 in DNA: TGTGCCAGCAGCAAAGGGACTAGCGGGGGAGCGAGGGGCACAGATACGCAGTATTTT.

This chain uses TRBV28 with TRBJ1-2, with D unclear. This CDR3 has 13 amino acids. V was cut by 5 bases and J by 7 bases, with 14 bases left in between. The germline CDR1 and CDR2 sequences are MDHEN and SYDVKM. The CDR3 reads CASSPDKVAGYTF. CDR3 DNA sequence: TGTGCCAGCAGTCCTGACAAAGTTGCTGGCTACACCTTC.

The chain is built from TRBV19 and TRBJ2-7, with D maybe TRBD1 (6 bases). Trimming left V 3 bases short and J 2 bases short, with 14 bases between. CDR3 length equals 15 residues. Per germline, CDR1 LNHDA and CDR2 SQIVND (reference sequence). The CDR3: CASSIMGHSTYEQYF. The CDR3 DNA follows: TGTGCCAGTAGTATTATGGGACACTCGACCTACGAGCAGTACTTC.

V usage is TRBV28 and J usage is TRBJ2-7, with 8 bases identical to TRBD1. V gave up 5 bases and J gave up 2 bases; unmatched junction bases: 5. The CDR3 sequence is 14 residues long. CDR1 is MDHEN and CDR2 is SYDVKM in the germline V gene. The CDR3 DNA sequence: TGTGCCAGCAGTCCCTGGACAGGGACCTACGAGCAGTACTTC. Protein: CASSPWTGTYEQYF. Complete variable domain (other parts from reference TRBV28 and TRBJ2-7): DVKVTQSSRYLVKRTGEKVFLECVQDMDHENMFWYRQDPGLGLRLIYFSYDVKMKEKGDIPEGYSVSREKKERFSLILESASTNQTSMYLCASSPWTGTYEQYFGPGTRLTVT.

Only one count was recorded for this clone. The rearrangement joins TRBV5-1 to TRBJ1-1; D is perhaps TRBD1 (5 bases). Trimming cost V 0 bases and J 2 bases, with 11 bases left between them. Germline CDR1 reads SGHRS; CDR2 reads YFSETQ. The CDR3 has 15 amino acids. DNA for the CDR3: TGCGCCAGCAGCTTGGAGAGGACACCAAACACTGAAGCTTTCTTT. It translates to CASSLERTPNTEAFF. Full variable domain (rest looked up from reference TRBV5-1 and TRBJ1-1): KAGVTQTPRYLIKTRGQQVTLSCSPISGHRSVSWYQQTPGQGLQFLFEYFSETQRNKGNFPGRFSGRQFSNSRSEMNVSTLELGDSALYLCASSLERTPNTEAFFGQGTRLTVV.

This sequence joins TRBV11-2 and TRBJ1-2; the D gene is possibly TRBD1 (5 bases). The CDR3 sequence is 14 residues long. Germline CDR1 reads SGHAT; CDR2 reads FQNNGV. Trimming cost V 3 bases and J 3 bases, with 11 bases left between them. CDR3 in DNA: TGTGCCAGCAGCTTGACTCGGGACTACTATGGCTACACCTTC. Amino acids: CASSLTRDYYGYTF.

The V and J genes are TRBV7-6 and TRBJ2-3; TRBD2 is a possible D gene (5 bases). V shed 5 bases and J shed 5 bases, with 17 bases lying between them. The CDR3 consists of 15 residues. Germline loops: CDR1 SGHVS, CDR2 FNYEAQ. The CDR3 DNA reads as TGTGCCAGCAGCCCCGGACTGTCTGGCGGAGATACGCAGTATTTT. It translates to CASSPGLSGGDTQYF. Combining the CDR3 with reference TRBV7-6 and TRBJ2-3 gives the whole variable domain GAGVSQSPRYKVTKRGQDVALRCDPISGHVSLYWYRQALGQGPEFLTYFNYEAQQDKSGLPNDRFSAERPEGSISTLTIQRTEQRDSAMYRCASSPGLSGGDTQYFGPGTRLTVL.